These 11 T cell receptor beta chains came from one sample sequenced in a study of blood T cell repertoires in COVID-19. TCRdb keeps only in-frame clones here, not all; method: immunoSEQ multiplex PCR. There are about 11,000 clones in the sample; approximately 85% occur only once, and approximately 33% lies in the top ten. The source material was peripheral blood. The origin of the receptors is a man aged 50 to 59 with active COVID-19.

The sample holds a few counts of this clone. The genes are TRBV27 and TRBJ2-7, with unresolved D. CDR1 is MNHEY, CDR2 SMNVEV, per germline (reference sequence). V lost 6 bases and J 3 bases, leaving 12 bases between the germline ends. This CDR3 has 13 residues. CDR3 residues: CASSPTASYEQYF. The CDR3 nucleotides are TGTGCCAGCAGCCCCACAGCCAGCTACGAGCAGTACTTC.

The chain has TRBV27 and TRBJ1-5; 8 bases line up with TRBD1. Unmatched junction bases numbered 3, after V lost 4 bases and J lost 4 bases. CDR1 MNHEY and CDR2 SMNVEV come from the germline V gene (reference sequence). The CDR3 is 14 residues long. In nucleotides, the CDR3 is TGTGCCAGCAGTTCACAGGGGGGAAATCAGCCCCAGCATTTT. As protein: CASSSQGGNQPQHF.

The gene calls are TRBV3-1 (or the pseudogene TRBV3-2) and TRBJ2-7, with D unclear. Per germline, CDR1 LGHDT and CDR2 YNNKEL (reference sequence). The CDR3 runs to 13 residues. V gave up 1 base and J gave up 2 bases, with 6 bases separating them. The CDR3 region has the DNA TGTGCCAGCAGCCAAGGGCAAACCTACGAGCAGTACTTC. Amino acids: CASSQGQTYEQYF.

The V call is TRBV27, the J call TRBJ2-3; 8 nucleotides match TRBD2. Germline CDR1 MNHEY, CDR2 SMNVEV (reference sequence). The CDR3 length is 15 residues. Trimming at V came to 5 bases and at J to 6 bases, leaving 10 bases not matched to a gene. The CDR3 nucleotides read TGTGCCAGCAGTGCCGGGACTAGAGTCATGGATACGCAGTATTTT. Translated, it gives CASSAGTRVMDTQYF.

This chain links TRBV6-5 with TRBJ1-5, with a tentative D call TRBD1 (5 bases). The CDR3 sequence is 15 residues long. Germline values: CDR1 MNHEY, CDR2 SVGAGI. Trimming shortened V by 6 bases and J by 3 bases, and 15 bases separated the two germline ends. The CDR3 here is CASSETVLINQPQHF. The CDR3 bases are TGTGCCAGCAGCGAGACAGTCTTAATCAATCAGCCCCAGCATTTT.

The genes are TRBV24-1 and TRBJ2-7; unclear D gene. CDR3 length: 11 residues. Trimming removed 3 bases at V and 4 bases at J, with 3 bases between. Germline values: CDR1 KGHDR, CDR2 SFDVKD. The CDR3 here is CATSDLYEQYF. The CDR3 region has the DNA TGTGCCACCAGTGATCTATACGAGCAGTACTTC.

The chain couples TRBV28 to TRBJ1-1, with D perhaps matching TRBD1 (6 bases). V was shortened by 6 bases and J by 1 base, with 15 bases between the two germline ends. Looked up from germline, CDR1 is MDHEN and CDR2 is SYDVKM. This CDR3 has 15 amino acids. CDR3 bases: TGTGCCAGCAGCCCCCCAGGGGAAGGGAACACTGAAGCTTTCTTT. It encodes CASSPPGEGNTEAFF.

This chain connects TRBV27 to TRBJ2-1; D might be TRBD2 (6 bases). The V end lost 8 bases, the J end lost 0 bases, and 23 bases lay between the germline ends. Germline V gene lookup returns CDR1 MNHEY and CDR2 SMNVEV (reference sequence). CDR3 size: 18 residues. The CDR3 loop reads CASPGEPKTSCSYNEQFF. The CDR3 DNA sequence: TGTGCCAGCCCGGGGGAGCCAAAAACTAGCTGCTCCTACAATGAGCAGTTCTTC.

This clone was observed a few times. The chain recombines TRBV3-1 (or the pseudogene TRBV3-2) with TRBJ1-2, with no clear D. Germline V gene data show CDR1 as LGHDT and CDR2 as YNNKEL (reference sequence). The V and J ends lost 1 base and 2 bases respectively, with 5 bases between them. The CDR3 loop spans 13 amino acids. The CDR3 DNA follows: TGTGCCAGCAGCCAAGGCAGGAACTATGGCTACACCTTC. This translates into CASSQGRNYGYTF.

The V gene is TRBV6-5, the J gene TRBJ2-7; D call uncertain. V lost 0 bases and J 0 bases, leaving 9 bases between the germline ends. Looked up from germline, CDR1 is MNHEY and CDR2 is SVGAGI. The CDR3 is 15 residues long. CDR3 DNA sequence: TGTGCCAGCAGTTACTCCACCCCGAGCTCCTACGAGCAGTACTTC. This gives the protein CASSYSTPSSYEQYF.

The gene calls are TRBV5-8 and TRBJ1-1, with D possibly being TRBD1 (5 bases). V was pared by 0 bases and J by 1 base, with 7 bases between. The CDR3 is 14 residues long. The germline V gene encodes CDR1 SGHTS and CDR2 YDEGEE. CDR3 residues: CASSLGQPNTEAFF. The CDR3 nucleotides are TGTGCCAGCAGCTTGGGACAGCCGAACACTGAAGCTTTCTTT.